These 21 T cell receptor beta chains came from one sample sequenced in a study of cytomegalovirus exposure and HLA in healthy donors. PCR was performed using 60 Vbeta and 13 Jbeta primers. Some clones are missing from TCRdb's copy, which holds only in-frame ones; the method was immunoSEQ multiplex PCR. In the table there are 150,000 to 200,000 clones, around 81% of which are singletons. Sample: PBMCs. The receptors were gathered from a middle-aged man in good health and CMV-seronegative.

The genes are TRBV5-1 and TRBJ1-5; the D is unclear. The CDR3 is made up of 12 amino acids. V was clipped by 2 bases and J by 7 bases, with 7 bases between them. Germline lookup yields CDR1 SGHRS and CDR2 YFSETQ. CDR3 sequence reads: CASSLTGQPQHF. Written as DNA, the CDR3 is TGCGCCAGCAGCTTAACGGGACAGCCCCAGCATTTT.

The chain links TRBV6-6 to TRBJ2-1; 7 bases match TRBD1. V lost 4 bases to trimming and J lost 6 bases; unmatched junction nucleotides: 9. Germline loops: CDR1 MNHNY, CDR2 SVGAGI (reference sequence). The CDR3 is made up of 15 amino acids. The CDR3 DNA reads TGTGCCAGCAGTTCCGGGACAGTGGGTCGCAATGAGCAGTTCTTC. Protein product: CASSSGTVGRNEQFF.

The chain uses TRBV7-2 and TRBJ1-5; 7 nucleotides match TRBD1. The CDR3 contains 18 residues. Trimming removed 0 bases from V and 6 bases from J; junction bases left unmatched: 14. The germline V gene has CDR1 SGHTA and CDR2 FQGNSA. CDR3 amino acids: CASSLATGREIVGQPQHF. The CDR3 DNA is TGTGCCAGCAGCTTAGCGACAGGGAGAGAAATTGTAGGTCAGCCCCAGCATTTT.

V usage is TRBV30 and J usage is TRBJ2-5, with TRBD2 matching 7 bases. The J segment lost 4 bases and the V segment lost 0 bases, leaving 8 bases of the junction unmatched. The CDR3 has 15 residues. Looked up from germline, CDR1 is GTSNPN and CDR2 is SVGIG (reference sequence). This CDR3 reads CAWSVLASPSETQYF. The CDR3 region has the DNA TGTGCCTGGAGTGTACTAGCGTCTCCCTCAGAGACCCAGTACTTC.

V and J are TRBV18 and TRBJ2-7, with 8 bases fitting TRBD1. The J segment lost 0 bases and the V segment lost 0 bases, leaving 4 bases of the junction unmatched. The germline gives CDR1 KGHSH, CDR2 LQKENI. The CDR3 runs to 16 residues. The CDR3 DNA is TGTGCCAGCTCACCACCGTACAGGGGGGACTCCTACGAGCAGTACTTC. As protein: CASSPPYRGDSYEQYF.

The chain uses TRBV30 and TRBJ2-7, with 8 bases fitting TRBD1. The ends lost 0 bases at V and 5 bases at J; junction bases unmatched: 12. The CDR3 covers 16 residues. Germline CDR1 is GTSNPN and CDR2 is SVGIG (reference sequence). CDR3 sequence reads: CAWSVGSPGGVDEQYF. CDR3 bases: TGTGCCTGGAGTGTAGGGTCCCCAGGGGGCGTCGACGAGCAGTACTTC.

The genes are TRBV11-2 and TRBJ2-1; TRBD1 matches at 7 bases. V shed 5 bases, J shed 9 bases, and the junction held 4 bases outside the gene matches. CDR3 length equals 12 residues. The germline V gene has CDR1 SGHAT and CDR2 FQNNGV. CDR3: CASSPPGGEQFF. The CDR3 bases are TGTGCCAGCAGCCCCCCAGGGGGTGAGCAGTTCTTC.

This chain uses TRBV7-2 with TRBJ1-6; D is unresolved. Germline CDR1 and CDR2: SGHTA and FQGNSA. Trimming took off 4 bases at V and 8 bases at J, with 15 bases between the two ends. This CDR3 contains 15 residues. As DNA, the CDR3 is TGTGCCAGCAGCTCAGGACCAGGAGGGTATTCACCCCTCCACTTT. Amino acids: CASSSGPGGYSPLHF.

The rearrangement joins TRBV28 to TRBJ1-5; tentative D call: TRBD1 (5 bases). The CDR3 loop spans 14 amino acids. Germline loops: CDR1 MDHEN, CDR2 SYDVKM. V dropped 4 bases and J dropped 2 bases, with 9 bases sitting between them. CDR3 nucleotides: TGTGCCAGCAGTTGGACAACAGGCAATCAGCCCCAGCATTTT. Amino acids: CASSWTTGNQPQHF.

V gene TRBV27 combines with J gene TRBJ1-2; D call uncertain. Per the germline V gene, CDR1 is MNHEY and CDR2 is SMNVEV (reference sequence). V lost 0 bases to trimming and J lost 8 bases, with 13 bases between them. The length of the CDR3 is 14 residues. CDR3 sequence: CASSLSGRAGGYTF. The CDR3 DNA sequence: TGTGCCAGCAGTTTATCGGGGAGGGCGGGCGGCTACACCTTC.

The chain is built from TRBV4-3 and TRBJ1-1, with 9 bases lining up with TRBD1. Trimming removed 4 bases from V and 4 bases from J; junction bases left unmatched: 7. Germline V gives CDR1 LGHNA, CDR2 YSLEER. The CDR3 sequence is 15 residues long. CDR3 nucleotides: TGCGCCAGCAGCCGAGGGACAGGGTTAGGCACTGAAGCTTTCTTT. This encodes CASSRGTGLGTEAFF.

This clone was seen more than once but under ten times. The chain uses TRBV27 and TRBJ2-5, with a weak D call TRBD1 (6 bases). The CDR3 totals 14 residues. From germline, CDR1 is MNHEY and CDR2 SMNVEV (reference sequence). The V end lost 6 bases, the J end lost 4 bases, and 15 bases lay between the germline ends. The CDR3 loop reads CASSPLQGRETQYF. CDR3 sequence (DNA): TGTGCCAGCAGCCCGCTACAGGGTCGAGAGACCCAGTACTTC.

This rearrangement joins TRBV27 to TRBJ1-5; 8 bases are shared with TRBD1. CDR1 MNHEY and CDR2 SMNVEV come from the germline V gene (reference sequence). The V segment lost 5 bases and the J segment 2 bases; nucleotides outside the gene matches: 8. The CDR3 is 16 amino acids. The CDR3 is CASSPRQGSGNQPQHF. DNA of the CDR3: TGTGCCAGCAGTCCCAGACAGGGGTCGGGCAATCAGCCCCAGCATTTT.

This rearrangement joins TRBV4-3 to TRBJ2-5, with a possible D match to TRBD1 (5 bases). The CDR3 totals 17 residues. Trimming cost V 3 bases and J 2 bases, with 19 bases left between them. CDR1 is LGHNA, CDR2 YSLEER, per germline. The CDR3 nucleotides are TGCGCCAGCAGCCAGCGACCCGCCGTGGGGCGGCAAGAGACCCAGTACTTC. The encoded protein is CASSQRPAVGRQETQYF.

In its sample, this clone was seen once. The CDR3 nucleotides read TGTGCCAGCAGCTTTGGGACTAGCGGGATTGGTGAGCAGTTCTTC. Translated: CASSFGTSGIGEQFF. The rearrangement uses TRBV7-3 and TRBJ2-1, with 13 bases that match TRBD2. The length of the CDR3 is 15 residues. Germline CDR1 is SGHTA and CDR2 is FQGTGA. J was trimmed by 9 bases and V by 3 bases; bases with no gene match: 5.

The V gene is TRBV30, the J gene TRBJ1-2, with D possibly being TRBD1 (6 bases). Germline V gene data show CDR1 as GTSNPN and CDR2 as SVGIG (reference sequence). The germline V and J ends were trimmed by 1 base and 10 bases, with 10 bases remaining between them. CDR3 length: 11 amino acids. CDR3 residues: CAWSGRGAYTF. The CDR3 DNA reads TGTGCCTGGAGTGGCCGGGGGGCCTACACCTTC.

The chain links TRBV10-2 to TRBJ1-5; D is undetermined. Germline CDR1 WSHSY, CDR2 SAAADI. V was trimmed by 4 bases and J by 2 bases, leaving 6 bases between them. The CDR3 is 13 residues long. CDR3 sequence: CASSGQGNQPQHF. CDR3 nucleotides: TGCGCCAGCAGTGGCCAGGGCAATCAGCCCCAGCATTTT.

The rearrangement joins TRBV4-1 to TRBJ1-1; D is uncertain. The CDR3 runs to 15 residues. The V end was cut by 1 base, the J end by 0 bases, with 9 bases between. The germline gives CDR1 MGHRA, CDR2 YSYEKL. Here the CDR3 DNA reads TGCGCCAGCAGCCAAGTCCCCGGGATGAACACTGAAGCTTTCTTT. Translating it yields CASSQVPGMNTEAFF.

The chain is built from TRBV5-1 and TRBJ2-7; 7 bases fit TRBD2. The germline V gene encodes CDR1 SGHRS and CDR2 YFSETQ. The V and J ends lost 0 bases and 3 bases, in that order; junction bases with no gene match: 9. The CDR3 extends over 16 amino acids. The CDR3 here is CASSLDPLAEVYEQYF. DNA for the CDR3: TGCGCCAGCAGCTTGGACCCTCTAGCGGAGGTCTACGAGCAGTACTTC.

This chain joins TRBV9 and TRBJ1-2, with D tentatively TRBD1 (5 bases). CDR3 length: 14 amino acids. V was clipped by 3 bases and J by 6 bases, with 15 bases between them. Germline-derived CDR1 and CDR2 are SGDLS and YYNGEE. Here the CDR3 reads CASSADPPQDGYTF. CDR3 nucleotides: TGTGCCAGCAGCGCAGACCCCCCACAGGATGGCTACACCTTC.

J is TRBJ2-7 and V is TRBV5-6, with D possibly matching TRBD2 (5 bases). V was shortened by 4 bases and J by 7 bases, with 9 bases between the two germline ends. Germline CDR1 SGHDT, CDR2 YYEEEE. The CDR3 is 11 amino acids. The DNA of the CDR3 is TGTGCCAGCAGCCGGGCGGGTGAGCAGTACTTC. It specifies CASSRAGEQYF. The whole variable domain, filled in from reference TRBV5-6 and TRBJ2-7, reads DAGVTQSPTHLIKTRGQQVTLRCSPKSGHDTVSWYQQALGQGPQFIFQYYEEEERQRGNFPDRFSGHQFPNYSSELNVNALLLGDSALYLCASSRAGEQYFGPGTRLTVT.